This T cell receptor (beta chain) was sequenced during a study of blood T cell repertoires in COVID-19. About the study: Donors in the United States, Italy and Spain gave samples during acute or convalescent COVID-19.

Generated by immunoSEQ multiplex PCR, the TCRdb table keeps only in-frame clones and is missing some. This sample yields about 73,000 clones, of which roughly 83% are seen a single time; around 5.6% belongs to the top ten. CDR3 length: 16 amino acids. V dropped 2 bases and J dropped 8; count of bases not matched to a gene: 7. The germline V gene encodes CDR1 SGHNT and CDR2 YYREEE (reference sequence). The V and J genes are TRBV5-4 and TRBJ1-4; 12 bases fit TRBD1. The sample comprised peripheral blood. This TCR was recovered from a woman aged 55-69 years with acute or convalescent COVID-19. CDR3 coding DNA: TGTGCCAGCAGCTTTGGGACAGGGGGCATTGGAGAAAAACTGTTTTTT. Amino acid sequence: CASSFGTGGIGEKLFF.